This T cell receptor beta chain comes out of a study of T-cell memory formation after mild COVID-19. Findings and limits, study-wide: Clones shrinking from day 15 to 85 showed even CD4/CD8 mixes; later expanders tilted CD4+. SARS-CoV-2 specificity of second-wave clones peaking day 37 was unconfirmed. Some clones that responded were present in memory (sampled pre-infection), which suggests cross-reactive memory joined. Chiefly within CM and EM were the contracting CD4+ clones; CD8+ ones were within EMRA.

Germline CDR1 is SGDLS and CDR2 is YYNGEE. The V end was cut by 3 bases, the J end by 0 bases, with 7 bases between. This CDR3 has 15 amino acids. Each CDR3 protein is one row after TCRdb ran MiXCR on the 5' RACE reads. The table has around 83,000 distinct CDR3 sequences, more than 20% seen once; the top ten hold roughly 41%. Worth noting for this clonotype: Antigen: not known.

The source of this sequence is a man younger than 35 who had mild COVID-19 (a few samples of this study predate the infection). Cell type and time point are not known. Sequences were obtained from PBMCs or a T cell subset sorted from them (not recorded which). The J gene is TRBJ2-6, the V gene TRBV9; no clear D. CDR3: CASSEHVSGANVLTF. DNA of the CDR3: TGTGCCAGCAGCGAACACGTCTCTGGGGCCAACGTCCTGACTTTC. The full variable domain, completed using reference TRBV9 and TRBJ2-6, is DSGVTQTPKHLITATGQRVTLRCSPRSGDLSVYWYQQSLDQGLQFLIQYYNGEERAKGNILERFSAQQFPDLHSELNLSSLELGDSALYFCASSEHVSGANVLTFGAGSRLTVL.